The T cell receptor (beta chain) under discussion was sequenced for a study of blood T cell repertoires in COVID-19. With 4 bases clipped from V and 5 bases from J, the junction kept 6 bases outside the gene matches. The germline gives CDR1 SGHNT, CDR2 YYREEE (reference sequence). This CDR3 comprises 16 residues. Sequenced by immunoSEQ multiplex PCR; TCRdb stores in-frame clones only, minus some. The sample lists 90,000 to 100,000 clones; approximately 90% were seen once. The sequencing input was peripheral blood. The sequence was collected from a man between 45 and 60 years old with acute or convalescent COVID-19. The J gene is TRBJ2-5, the V gene TRBV5-4; TRBD2 aligns across 15 bases. CDR3 region: CASSRTSGRASETQYF. Here the CDR3 DNA reads TGTGCCAGCAGCAGGACTAGCGGGAGGGCCTCCGAGACCCAGTACTTC. The full variable domain, in which reference TRBV5-4 and TRBJ2-5 provide the parts outside the CDR3, is ETGVTQSPTHLIKTRGQQVTLRCSSQSGHNTVSWYQQALGQGPQFIFQYYREEENGRGNFPPRFSGLQFPNYSSELNVNALELDDSALYLCASSRTSGRASETQYFGPGTRLLVL.